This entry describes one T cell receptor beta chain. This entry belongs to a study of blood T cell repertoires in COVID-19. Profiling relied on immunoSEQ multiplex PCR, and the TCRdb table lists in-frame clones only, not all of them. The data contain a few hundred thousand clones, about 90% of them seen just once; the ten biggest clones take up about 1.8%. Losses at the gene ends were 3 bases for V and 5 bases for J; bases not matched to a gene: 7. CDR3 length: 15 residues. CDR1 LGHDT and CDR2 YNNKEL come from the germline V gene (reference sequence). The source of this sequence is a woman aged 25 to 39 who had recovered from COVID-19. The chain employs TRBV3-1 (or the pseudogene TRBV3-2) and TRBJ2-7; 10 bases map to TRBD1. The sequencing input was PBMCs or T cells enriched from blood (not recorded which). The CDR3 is CASSHPGQGWDEQYF. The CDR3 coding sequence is TGTGCCAGCAGCCATCCGGGACAGGGGTGGGACGAGCAGTACTTC.